This passage covers 26 T cell receptor beta chains from one sample sequenced in a study of T cells after yellow fever vaccination. Via MiXCR, TCRdb re-called the 5' RACE reads, giving one row per CDR3 protein. The sample has about 320,000 distinct CDR3 sequences; approximately 4% are singletons. Sequences were derived from PBMCs, sampled 15 days after the yellow fever booster vaccination. The receptors were sampled from a man aged 18-30 years who received the YFV17D yellow fever vaccine.

This clonotype was seen a single time. The junction does not match germline at one end; this may be a read error. The chain employs TRBV19 and TRBJ2-2; a possible D gene is TRBD2 (6 bases). Germline V gene lookup returns CDR1 LNHDA and CDR2 SQIVND (reference sequence). This CDR3 is built from 15 residues. As DNA, the CDR3 is TGTGCCAGTAGTAATCCCGAAGGGAGGACCGGGGGGCTGTTTTTT. Amino acid sequence: CASSNPEGRTGGLFF.

The chain carries TRBV7-8 and TRBJ2-5, with D hard to call. Germline V gene data show CDR1 as SGHVS and CDR2 as FQNEAQ. The CDR3 runs to 12 residues. Trimming took off 0 bases at V and 7 bases at J, with 6 bases between the two ends. The CDR3 region is CASSLAGSTQYF. The CDR3 DNA sequence: TGTGCCAGCAGCTTAGCTGGGTCGACCCAGTACTTC.

The genes are TRBV4-1 and TRBJ2-7; the D is unclear. The V end was cut by 2 bases, the J end by 2 bases, with 13 bases between. Germline V CDR1 and CDR2: MGHRA, YSYEKL. This CDR3 is built from 15 residues. The CDR3 DNA follows: TGCGCCAGCAGCCAAAACCAAGAAGGAGCCTACGAGCAGTACTTC. Translated: CASSQNQEGAYEQYF.

V and J are TRBV7-9 and TRBJ2-5; 7 nucleotides match TRBD1. V gave up 8 bases and J gave up 4 bases; unmatched junction bases: 16. CDR1 is SEHNR, CDR2 FQNEAQ, per germline (reference sequence). The length of the CDR3 is 16 residues. The CDR3 sequence is CASEPGQATARETQYF. The CDR3 bases are TGTGCCAGCGAACCTGGACAGGCTACTGCAAGAGAGACCCAGTACTTC.

Details on this clonotype: A clone one base away is much larger, so this may be a read error. The rearrangement joins TRBV5-1 to TRBJ1-1, with 9 bases lining up with TRBD1. Per the germline V gene, CDR1 is SGHRS and CDR2 is YFSETQ. The length of the CDR3 is 15 residues. CDR3 nucleotide sequence: TGCGCCAGCAGCGAACAGGGGGCGGCGAACACTGAAGATTTCTTT. It yields the protein CASSEQGAANTEDFF. The full variable domain, with the rest looked up from reference TRBV5-1 and TRBJ1-1, is KAGVTQTPRYLIKTRGQQVTLSCSPISGHRSVSWYQQTPGQGLQFLFEYFSETQRNKGNFPGRFSGRQFSNSRSEMNVSTLELGDSALYLCASSEQGAANTEDFFGQGTRLTVV.

This clonotype has at least ten counts. The chain has TRBV5-1 and TRBJ2-5; D not certain. The V gene lost 7 bases and the J gene lost 5 bases, with 9 bases spanning the gap. The CDR3 spans 11 residues. The germline V gene has CDR1 SGHRS and CDR2 YFSETQ. In DNA form, the CDR3 reads TGCGCCAGCCATTTAGGGGAGACCCAGTACTTC. Translation: CASHLGETQYF.

The V gene is TRBV7-9, the J gene TRBJ1-6; 7 positions agree with TRBD1. With 5 bases clipped from V and 16 bases from J, the junction kept 5 bases outside the gene matches. The germline V gene encodes CDR1 SEHNR and CDR2 FQNEAQ (reference sequence). This CDR3 spans 11 amino acids. DNA of the CDR3: TGTGCCAGCAGCCCCGGGACAGAGCTCCACTTT. It is translated as CASSPGTELHF.

In its sample, this clonotype was seen a few times. The gene calls are TRBV27 and TRBJ2-5; 9 bases match TRBD2. After removal of 3 bases from V and 5 bases from J, the junction contained 7 bases not matched to a gene. Germline loops: CDR1 MNHEY, CDR2 SMNVEV (reference sequence). The length of the CDR3 is 15 residues. The CDR3 is CASSLGSGGLETQYF. The CDR3 nucleotides are TGTGCCAGCAGTTTGGGTAGCGGGGGTCTGGAGACCCAGTACTTC.

This clonotype was found many times. This sequence joins TRBV7-9 and TRBJ1-1; 8 bases fit TRBD1. The trim removed 3 bases at V and 3 bases at J, leaving 3 bases unmatched. Germline-derived CDR1 and CDR2 are SEHNR and FQNEAQ (reference sequence). This CDR3 is 14 amino acids long. The CDR3, as DNA: TGTGCCAGCAGCTTCCGGACAGGGCACACTGAAGCTTTCTTT. Protein product: CASSFRTGHTEAFF. Supplemented by reference TRBV7-9 and TRBJ1-1, the full variable domain reads DTGVSQNPRHKITKRGQNVTFRCDPISEHNRLYWYRQTLGQGPEFLTYFQNEAQLEKSRLLSDRFSAERPKGSFSTLEIQRTEQGDSAMYLCASSFRTGHTEAFFGQGTRLTVV.

This clonotype was detected only a few times. The J gene is TRBJ2-1, the V gene TRBV20-1; 7 positions agree with TRBD1. Trimming removed 3 bases from V and 1 base from J; junction bases left unmatched: 6. CDR3 size: 15 residues. The germline gives CDR1 DFQATT, CDR2 SNEGSKA (reference sequence). CDR3 nucleotides: TGCAGTGCTAGGGACAGGTCAAAATCCTACAATGAGCAGTTCTTC. This translates into CSARDRSKSYNEQFF.

This clonotype was recorded many times. V is TRBV10-3 and J is TRBJ2-3; TRBD1 or TRBD2 may be the D gene (5 bases each). V was pared by 10 bases and J by 0 bases, with 11 bases between. The germline gives CDR1 ENHRY, CDR2 SYGVKD. The CDR3 extends over 13 amino acids. The CDR3 sequence: CATLGASTDTQYF. As DNA, the CDR3 is TGTGCCACCCTCGGGGCTAGCACAGATACGCAGTATTTT.

V and J are TRBV20-1 and TRBJ1-2, with D possibly being TRBD1 (6 bases). Germline V gene data show CDR1 as DFQATT and CDR2 as SNEGSKA (reference sequence). CDR3 length: 15 amino acids. The V and J ends lost 6 bases and 3 bases respectively, with 20 bases between them. In nucleotides, the CDR3 is TGCAGTGCGCCCCCGGGGGGGGCAGCCTACTATGGCTACACCTTC. It is translated as CSAPPGGAAYYGYTF.

The gene calls are TRBV20-1 and TRBJ2-5, with 9 positions matching TRBD2. This CDR3 region has 14 residues. Germline loops: CDR1 DFQATT, CDR2 SNEGSKA (reference sequence). Trimming took 3 bases from V and 1 from J; bases not matched to a gene: 3. CDR3 DNA sequence: TGCAGTGCTAGGACACTAGCGGGCCAAGAGACCCAGTACTTC. The encoded protein is CSARTLAGQETQYF.

This clonotype was recorded at least ten times. This chain connects TRBV4-1 to TRBJ1-2; the D gene is possibly TRBD1 (5 bases). With 0 bases removed from V and 3 bases from J, the gap between germline ends came to 11 bases. The CDR3 spans 15 residues. Germline CDR1 reads MGHRA; CDR2 reads YSYEKL. The CDR3 region is CASSQERAQDYGYTF. The CDR3 DNA reads TGCGCCAGCAGCCAAGAACGAGCACAGGACTATGGCTACACCTTC.

This chain joins TRBV5-1 and TRBJ2-1, with a tentative D call TRBD2 (6 bases). The CDR3 consists of 16 residues. The V end lost 3 bases, the J end lost 4 bases, and 17 bases lay between the germline ends. Germline CDR1 is SGHRS and CDR2 is YFSETQ. The CDR3 bases are TGCGCCAGCAGCTCGGCCAGTTTCGCGGGATACAATGAGCAGTTCTTC. This translates into CASSSASFAGYNEQFF. The complete variable domain, with remaining parts taken from reference TRBV5-1 and TRBJ2-1, reads KAGVTQTPRYLIKTRGQQVTLSCSPISGHRSVSWYQQTPGQGLQFLFEYFSETQRNKGNFPGRFSGRQFSNSRSEMNVSTLELGDSALYLCASSSASFAGYNEQFFGPGTRLTVL.

This clonotype showed up just a few times. V is TRBV5-1 and J is TRBJ2-5; D might be TRBD1 (5 bases). From germline, CDR1 is SGHRS and CDR2 YFSETQ. Between the trimmed V and J ends, which lost 2 bases and 4 bases, there was a span of 18 bases. This CDR3 is 16 amino acids long. The CDR3 sequence: CASSFGAMGGSETQYF. CDR3 DNA sequence: TGCGCCAGCAGCTTTGGGGCGATGGGCGGCTCAGAGACCCAGTACTTC.

Ten or more counts support this clonotype. This chain links TRBV5-1 with TRBJ2-7; possibly TRBD1 for D (6 bases). V gave up 0 bases and J gave up 2 bases, with 9 bases separating them. CDR3 length equals 14 residues. Germline lookup yields CDR1 SGHRS and CDR2 YFSETQ. The CDR3 DNA follows: TGCGCCAGCAGCTTGGACGGACAGCCCTACGAGCAGTACGTC. Its translation is CASSLDGQPYEQYV.

This chain joins TRBV6-2 or TRBV6-3 and TRBJ2-2; TRBD1 or TRBD2 may be the D gene (6 bases each). V lost 3 bases, J lost 0 bases, and 26 bases lay in between. The CDR3 is 21 amino acids. In germline, CDR1 is MNHEY, CDR2 SVGEGT. The CDR3 loop reads CASSYYRQSLSRGANTGELFF. CDR3 sequence (DNA): TGTGCCAGCAGTTATTACCGACAGAGCCTTTCTAGGGGGGCGAACACCGGGGAGCTGTTTTTT.

The J gene is TRBJ1-3, the V gene TRBV28, with D maybe TRBD1 (6 bases). CDR1 is MDHEN and CDR2 is SYDVKM in the germline V gene. This CDR3 region has 18 residues. Trimming stripped 4 bases from V and 2 bases from J, with 21 bases between. CDR3 amino acids: CASSSGGAGDNTGNTIYF. The DNA for the CDR3 is TGTGCCAGCAGTTCGGGTGGGGCCGGGGACAATACTGGAAACACCATATATTTT.

The rearrangement links TRBV20-1 to TRBJ2-5; D uncertain. The CDR3 loop spans 13 amino acids. Trimming took off 4 bases at V and 0 bases at J, with 9 bases between the two ends. Germline-derived CDR1 and CDR2 are DFQATT and SNEGSKA (reference sequence). CDR3 loop: CSATWSYQETQYF. The CDR3, as DNA: TGCAGTGCTACGTGGTCGTACCAAGAGACCCAGTACTTC.

The rearrangement links TRBV12-3 or TRBV12-4 to TRBJ1-2; no clear D gene. CDR3 length: 14 amino acids. Trimming stripped 5 bases from V and 0 bases from J, with 10 bases between. The CDR3 DNA follows: TGTGCCAGCAGTCATTCGTTGGCTAACTATGGCTACACCTTC. Translating gives CASSHSLANYGYTF.

The chain links TRBV6-2 or TRBV6-3 to TRBJ2-3; D is perhaps TRBD1 (5 bases). CDR1 and CDR2 (germline): MNHEY, SVGEGT. CDR3 length: 14 residues. Trimming shortened V by 5 bases and J by 5 bases, and 14 bases separated the two germline ends. CDR3 DNA: TGTGCCAGCAGTGGAGAGTGGGGCATAGATACGCAGTATTTT. This codes for CASSGEWGIDTQYF.

This clonotype was seen repeatedly, ten times or more. The genes are TRBV27 and TRBJ2-7; the D is unclear. This CDR3 region has 15 residues. V dropped 5 bases and J dropped 3 bases, with 17 bases sitting between them. CDR1 is MNHEY and CDR2 is SMNVEV in the germline V gene (reference sequence). This CDR3 is CASSPASGPDYEQYV. The CDR3 nucleotides are TGTGCCAGCAGTCCAGCTAGTGGACCAGACTACGAGCAGTACGTC.

This clonotype was detected many times. The chain uses TRBV18 and TRBJ2-7; D unresolved. Germline CDR1 is KGHSH and CDR2 is LQKENI. V was trimmed by 3 bases and J by 6 bases, leaving 9 bases between them. This CDR3 comprises 12 residues. This chain's CDR3 is CASSPLLGEQYF. The DNA of the CDR3 is TGTGCCAGCTCACCCCTCTTAGGCGAGCAGTACTTC. Supplemented by reference TRBV18 and TRBJ2-7, the full variable domain reads NAGVMQNPRHLVRRRGQEARLRCSPMKGHSHVYWYRQLPEEGLKFMVYLQKENIIDESGMPKERFSAEFPKEGPSILRIQQVVRGDSAAYFCASSPLLGEQYFGPGTRLTVT.

In this sample, this clonotype turned up many times. The chain couples TRBV7-3 to TRBJ2-7; a possible D gene is TRBD2 (6 bases). The CDR3 length is 16 residues. Trimming removed 5 bases from V and 5 bases from J, with 22 bases in between. From germline, CDR1 is SGHTA and CDR2 FQGTGA. The CDR3 sequence is CASSEPRGRIVNEQYV. CDR3 nucleotides: TGTGCCAGCAGCGAACCCCGAGGGAGGATTGTAAACGAGCAGTACGTC.

This clonotype was found a few times. The V gene is TRBV7-3, the J gene TRBJ2-6; D remains unclear. Germline CDR1 is SGHTA and CDR2 is FQGTGA. The CDR3 consists of 16 residues. Trimming took 1 base from V and 0 from J, leaving 7 bases between them. CDR3 region: CASSLRGGSGANVLTF. Here the CDR3 DNA reads TGTGCCAGCAGCTTAAGGGGTGGCTCTGGGGCCAACGTCCTGACTTTC.